A single T cell receptor beta chain is shown here with its context. This clone's antigen is unknown. Base qualities are not recorded, but no much larger clone differs from it by a single base. V is cut back by 7 bases and J by 9 bases, with 18 bases in the junction unmatched. The cysteine opens and the phenylalanine closes a CDR3 of 15 amino acids. The sequence is cut down to CDR3 DNA, 45 bases in frame from base 1. According to the germline V gene, CDR1 reads MDHEN and CDR2 reads SYDVKM. Donors were healthy HIV-negative adults with no recently reported acute infections or vaccinations. All donors were Caucasian adults living in Nashville, Tennessee, USA. CD4+ T cells were enriched through magnetic negative selection, after which naive cells were positively selected on CD45RA and the remaining negative fraction served as the memory subset. After blood collection by leukapheresis, PBMCs were isolated using Ficoll-Histopaque density gradient centrifugation and then cryopreserved in the vapor phase of liquid nitrogen. Analytical flow cytometry was used to check the purity and quantity of each magnetically sorted T cell population. Genomic DNA was isolated from each sorted fraction and quantified by UV absorbance on a Nanodrop 2000c.

Using the deep immunoSEQ assay, TCR CDR3 regions were amplified from genomic DNA by multiplex PCR. Extracted genomic DNA from each cell subset was distributed evenly across all wells of several immunoSEQ 96-well plates, and each plate was treated as a replicate. For sorted subsets, approximately 200 ng of genomic DNA, equivalent to 30,000 or so T cell genomes, went into each replicate PCR. The purified libraries were quantified using a Qubit 3.0 fluorometer, sized with a Bioanalyzer 2100, and then quantified again using the KAPA Library Quantification kit. A separate single-read 150-cycle Illumina NextSeq 550 flow cell was used to sequence each immunoSEQ 96-well plate. As for how the authors treated the data: Because only junctional sequences without quality scores were contained in the immunoSEQ output, filtering matching that applied to full-length reads could not be performed. To assign V/J genes and CDR3, sequences were annotated using PyIR, a Python wrapper for IgBLAST v1.9, with IMGT germline references. Reads were removed for weak V/J assignments (E-value above 1e-6), missing CDR3, stop codons, out-of-frame junctions, or ambiguous translated residues. V3J clonotypes were defined as sequences sharing an identical inferred V gene, J gene, and CDR3 amino acid sequence. Percentage overlap between repertoires was computed as shared unique clonotypes divided by the size of the smaller repertoire. RTK rarefaction, the Chao1 estimator, and Recon v2.1 estimates of unobserved clonotypes were used to assess repertoire richness. Generation probabilities were computed with OLGA for all TCRbeta clonotypes obtained by the gDNA method from several donors. TCRdb provides this immuneACCESS table in a form limited to in-frame rearrangements. Some clones are lacking; in checked studies, under half of them reflect an unresolved V gene, and why the rest are absent is not known. That table furnishes V, J and clone size, whereas the DNA furnished D and trimming. Across this sample there are 600,000 to 800,000 clones, with over 60% seen only once. The ten largest clonotypes hold 1.8% of the sample.

This record comes from a study of shared clonotypes between healthy human individuals (dated by TCRdb to 2020 to 2022). The study in broad terms: The cohort comprised a couple of women and a few men aged 18 to 49 years. Per donor, three plates each were used for CD4 naive and CD4 memory, two for CD8 naive, and one for CD8 memory. To estimate repertoire size and how much clonotype sharing occurs between individuals, the study deeply sequenced the blood TCR repertoires of about 5 healthy adults. Different laboratories and diverse techniques were used to prepare libraries and sequence TCR repertoires, to increase sequencing depth and limit assay-specific biases. Each donor's leukapheresis produced roughly between roughly 0.85 and 9 billion PBMCs.

What the authors observed across the whole study: Pairwise subsampling led to the expectation that sequencing depth would affect the degree of clonotype sharing among donors. The small number of donors limited the genetic and exposure-history diversity represented. Sampling was limited to blood, and TCR repertoires in tissue likely differ from TCR repertoires in blood. Clonotypes shared by all four sorted-subset donors showed higher generation probabilities than non-shared clonotypes. Even with the large sequencing depth, rarefaction of the sorted-subset datasets indicated that sequencing was incomplete. Estimated clonotype richness was generally larger for naive than for memory subsets. When several donors were compared, the shared fraction of clonotypes was around 5% for naive CD4, over 3% for naive CD8, roughly 2.5% for memory CD4, and 0.35% to 0.5% for memory CD8.

The chain uses TRBV28 and TRBJ2-7, and 7 junction bases match TRBD1. The receptor comes from a woman aged 30 to 39 in good health. Sequenced material: memory CD4+ T cells sorted from blood. The cell subset or site label for this specimen denotes: CD45RA-negative fraction. The nucleotide sequence reads as follows: TGTGCCAGCACCCAGGGGCGCAGGGGGATATCCAGGCAGTACTTC. It encodes CASTQGRRGISRQYF.